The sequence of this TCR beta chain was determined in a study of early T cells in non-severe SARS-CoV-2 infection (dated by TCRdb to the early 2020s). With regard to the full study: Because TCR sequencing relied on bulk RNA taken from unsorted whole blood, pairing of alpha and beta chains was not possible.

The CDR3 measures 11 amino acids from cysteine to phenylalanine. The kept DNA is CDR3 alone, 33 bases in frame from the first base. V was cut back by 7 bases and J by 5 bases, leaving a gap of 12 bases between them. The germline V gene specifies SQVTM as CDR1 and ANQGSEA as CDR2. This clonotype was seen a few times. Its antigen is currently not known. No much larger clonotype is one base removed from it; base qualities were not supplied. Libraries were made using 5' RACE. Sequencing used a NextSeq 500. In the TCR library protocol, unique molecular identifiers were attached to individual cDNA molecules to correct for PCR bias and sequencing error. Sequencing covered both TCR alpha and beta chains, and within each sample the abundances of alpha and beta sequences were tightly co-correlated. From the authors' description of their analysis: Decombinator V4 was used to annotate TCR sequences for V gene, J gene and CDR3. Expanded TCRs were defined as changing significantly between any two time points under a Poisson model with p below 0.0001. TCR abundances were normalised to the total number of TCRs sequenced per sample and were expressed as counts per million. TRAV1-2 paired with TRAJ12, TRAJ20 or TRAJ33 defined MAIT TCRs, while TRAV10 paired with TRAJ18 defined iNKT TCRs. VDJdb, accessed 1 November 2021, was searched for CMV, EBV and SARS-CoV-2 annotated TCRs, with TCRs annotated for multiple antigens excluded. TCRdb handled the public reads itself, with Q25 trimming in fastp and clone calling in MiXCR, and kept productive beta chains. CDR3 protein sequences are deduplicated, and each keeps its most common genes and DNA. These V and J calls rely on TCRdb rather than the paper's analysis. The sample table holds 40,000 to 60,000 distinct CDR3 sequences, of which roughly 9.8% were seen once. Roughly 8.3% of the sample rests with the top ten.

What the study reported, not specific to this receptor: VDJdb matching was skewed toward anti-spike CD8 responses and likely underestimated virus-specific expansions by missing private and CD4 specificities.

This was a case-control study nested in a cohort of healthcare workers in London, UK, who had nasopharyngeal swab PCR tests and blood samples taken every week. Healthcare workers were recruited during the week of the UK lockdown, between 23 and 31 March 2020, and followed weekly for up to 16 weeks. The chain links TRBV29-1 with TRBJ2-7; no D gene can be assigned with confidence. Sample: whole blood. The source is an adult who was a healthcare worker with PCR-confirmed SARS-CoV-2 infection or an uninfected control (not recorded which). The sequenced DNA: TGCAGCGGGGTTGGTCTGGACGAGCAGTACTTC. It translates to CSGVGLDEQYF.